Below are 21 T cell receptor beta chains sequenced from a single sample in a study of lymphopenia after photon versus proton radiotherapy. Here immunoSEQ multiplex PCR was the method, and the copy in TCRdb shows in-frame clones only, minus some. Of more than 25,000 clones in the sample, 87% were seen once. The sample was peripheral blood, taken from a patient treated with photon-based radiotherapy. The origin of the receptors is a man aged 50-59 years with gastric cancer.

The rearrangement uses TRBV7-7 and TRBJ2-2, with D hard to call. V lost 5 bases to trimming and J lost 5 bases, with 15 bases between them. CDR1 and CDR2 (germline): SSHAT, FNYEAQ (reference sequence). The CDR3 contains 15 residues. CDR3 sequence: CASSPAAPGTGELFF. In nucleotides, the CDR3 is TGTGCCAGCAGCCCCGCTGCCCCCGGGACCGGGGAGCTGTTTTTT.

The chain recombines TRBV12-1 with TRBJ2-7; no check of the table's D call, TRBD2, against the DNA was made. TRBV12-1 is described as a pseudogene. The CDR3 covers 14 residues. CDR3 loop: CASSFLGGAYEQYV. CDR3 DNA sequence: TGTGCCAGCAGCTTTCTAGGGGGGGCCTACGAGCAGTACGTC.

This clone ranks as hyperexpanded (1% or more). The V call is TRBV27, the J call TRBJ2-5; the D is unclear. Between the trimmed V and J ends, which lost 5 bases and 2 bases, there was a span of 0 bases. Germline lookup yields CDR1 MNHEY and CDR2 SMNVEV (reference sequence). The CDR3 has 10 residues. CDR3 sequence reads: CASSQETQYF. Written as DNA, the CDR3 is TGTGCCAGCAGTCAAGAGACCCAGTACTTC.

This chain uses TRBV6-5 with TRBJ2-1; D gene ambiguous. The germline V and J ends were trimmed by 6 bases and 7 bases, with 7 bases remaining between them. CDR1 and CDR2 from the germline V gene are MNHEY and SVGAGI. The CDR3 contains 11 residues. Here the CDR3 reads CASSKLNEQFF. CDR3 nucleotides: TGTGCCAGCAGCAAGTTGAATGAGCAGTTCTTC.

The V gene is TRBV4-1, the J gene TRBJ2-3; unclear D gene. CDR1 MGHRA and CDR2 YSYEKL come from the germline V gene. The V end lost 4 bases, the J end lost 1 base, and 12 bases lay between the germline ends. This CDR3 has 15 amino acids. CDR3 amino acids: CASSPFGSGTDTQYF. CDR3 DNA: TGCGCCAGCAGCCCCTTTGGGTCCGGCACAGATACGCAGTATTTT.

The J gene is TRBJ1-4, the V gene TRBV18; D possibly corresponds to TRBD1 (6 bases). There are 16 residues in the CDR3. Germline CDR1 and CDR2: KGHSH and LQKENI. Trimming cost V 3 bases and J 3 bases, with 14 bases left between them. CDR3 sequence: CASSPLQGSANEKLFF. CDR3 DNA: TGTGCCAGCTCACCTTTACAGGGCTCGGCTAATGAAAAACTGTTTTTT. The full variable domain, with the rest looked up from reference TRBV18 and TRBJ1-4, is NAGVMQNPRHLVRRRGQEARLRCSPMKGHSHVYWYRQLPEEGLKFMVYLQKENIIDESGMPKERFSAEFPKEGPSILRIQQVVRGDSAAYFCASSPLQGSANEKLFFGSGTQLSVL.

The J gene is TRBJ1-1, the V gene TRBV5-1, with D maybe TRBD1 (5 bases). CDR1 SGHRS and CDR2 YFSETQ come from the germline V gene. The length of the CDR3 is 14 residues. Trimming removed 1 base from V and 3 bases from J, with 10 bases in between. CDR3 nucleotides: TGCGCCAGCAGCTTGCGTTCGGGGGACACTGAAGCTTTCTTT. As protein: CASSLRSGDTEAFF. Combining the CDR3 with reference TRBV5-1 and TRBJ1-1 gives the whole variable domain KAGVTQTPRYLIKTRGQQVTLSCSPISGHRSVSWYQQTPGQGLQFLFEYFSETQRNKGNFPGRFSGRQFSNSRSEMNVSTLELGDSALYLCASSLRSGDTEAFFGQGTRLTVV.

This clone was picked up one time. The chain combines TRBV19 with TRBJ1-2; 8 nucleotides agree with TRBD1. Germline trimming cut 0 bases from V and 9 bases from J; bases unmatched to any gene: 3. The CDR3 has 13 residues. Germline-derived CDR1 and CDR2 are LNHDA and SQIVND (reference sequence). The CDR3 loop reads CASSIDRTGSYTF. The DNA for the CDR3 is TGTGCCAGTAGTATAGATCGGACAGGGAGCTACACCTTC.

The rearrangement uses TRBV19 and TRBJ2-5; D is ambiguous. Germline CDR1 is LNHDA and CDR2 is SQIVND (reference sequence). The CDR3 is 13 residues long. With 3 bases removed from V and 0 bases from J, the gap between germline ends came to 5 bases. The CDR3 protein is CASSMEYQETQYF. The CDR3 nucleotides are TGTGCCAGTAGTATGGAGTACCAAGAGACCCAGTACTTC. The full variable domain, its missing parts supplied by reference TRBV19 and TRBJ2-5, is DGGITQSPKYLFRKEGQNVTLSCEQNLNHDAMYWYRQDPGQGLRLIYYSQIVNDFQKGDIAEGYSVSREKKESFPLTVTSAQKNPTAFYLCASSMEYQETQYFGPGTRLLVL.

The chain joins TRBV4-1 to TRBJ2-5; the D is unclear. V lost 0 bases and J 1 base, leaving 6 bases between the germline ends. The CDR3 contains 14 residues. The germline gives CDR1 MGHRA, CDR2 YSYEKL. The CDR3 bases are TGCGCCAGCAGCCAAGAAGGGCGCCAAGAGACCCAGTACTTC. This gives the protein CASSQEGRQETQYF.

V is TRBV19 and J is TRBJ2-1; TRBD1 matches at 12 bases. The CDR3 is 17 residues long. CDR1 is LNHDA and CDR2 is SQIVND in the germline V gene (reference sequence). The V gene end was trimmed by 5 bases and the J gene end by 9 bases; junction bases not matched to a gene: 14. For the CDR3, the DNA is TGTGCCAGTAGTTTCCGCACCCCCGGGACAGGGGGCGGTGAGCAGTTCTTC. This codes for CASSFRTPGTGGGEQFF.

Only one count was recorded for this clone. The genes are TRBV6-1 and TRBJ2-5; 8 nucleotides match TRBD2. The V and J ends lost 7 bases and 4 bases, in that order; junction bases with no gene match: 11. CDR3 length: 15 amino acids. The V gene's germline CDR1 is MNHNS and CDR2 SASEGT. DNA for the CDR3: TGTGCCAGCAATTTGGCGGGGGGTAGATTAGAGACCCAGTACTTC. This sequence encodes CASNLAGGRLETQYF.

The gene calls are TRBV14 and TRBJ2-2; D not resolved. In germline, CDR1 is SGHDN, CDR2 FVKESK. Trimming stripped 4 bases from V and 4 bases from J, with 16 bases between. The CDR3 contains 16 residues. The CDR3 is CASSPRVAALTGELFF. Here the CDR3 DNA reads TGTGCCAGCAGCCCAAGGGTGGCTGCCCTCACCGGGGAGCTGTTTTTT. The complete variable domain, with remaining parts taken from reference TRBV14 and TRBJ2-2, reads EAGVTQFPSHSVIEKGQTVTLRCDPISGHDNLYWYRRVMGKEIKFLLHFVKESKQDESGMPNNRFLAERTGGTYSTLKVQPAELEDSGVYFCASSPRVAALTGELFFGEGSRLTVL.

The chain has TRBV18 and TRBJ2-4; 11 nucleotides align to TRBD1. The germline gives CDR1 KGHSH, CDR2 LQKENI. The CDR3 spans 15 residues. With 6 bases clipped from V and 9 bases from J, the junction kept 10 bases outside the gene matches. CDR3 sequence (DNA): TGTGCCAGCTCTCGGGACAGGGGGGACGCCGGCATTCAGTACTTC. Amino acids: CASSRDRGDAGIQYF. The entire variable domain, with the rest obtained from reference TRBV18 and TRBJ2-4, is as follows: NAGVMQNPRHLVRRRGQEARLRCSPMKGHSHVYWYRQLPEEGLKFMVYLQKENIIDESGMPKERFSAEFPKEGPSILRIQQVVRGDSAAYFCASSRDRGDAGIQYFGAGTRLSVL.

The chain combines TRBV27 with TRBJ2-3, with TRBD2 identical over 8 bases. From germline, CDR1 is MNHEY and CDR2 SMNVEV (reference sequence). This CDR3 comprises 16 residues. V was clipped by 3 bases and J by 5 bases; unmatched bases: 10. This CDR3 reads CASSLFGGGTQDTQYF. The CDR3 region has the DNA TGTGCCAGCAGTTTGTTTGGCGGGGGGACGCAAGATACGCAGTATTTT.

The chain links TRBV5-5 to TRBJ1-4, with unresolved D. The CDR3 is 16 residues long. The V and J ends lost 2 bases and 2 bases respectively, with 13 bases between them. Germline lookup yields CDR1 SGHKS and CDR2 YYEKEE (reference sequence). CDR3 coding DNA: TGTGCCAGCAGCTTAGGTTGGGGTGCGACTAATGAAAAACTGTTTTTT. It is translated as CASSLGWGATNEKLFF.

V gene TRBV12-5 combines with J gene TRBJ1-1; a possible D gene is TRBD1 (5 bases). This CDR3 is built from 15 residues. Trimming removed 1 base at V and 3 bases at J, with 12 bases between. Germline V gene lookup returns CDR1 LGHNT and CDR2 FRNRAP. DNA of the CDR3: TGTGCTAGTGGTTTGGGTGCGACAGCCTACACTGAAGCTTTCTTT. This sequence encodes CASGLGATAYTEAFF.

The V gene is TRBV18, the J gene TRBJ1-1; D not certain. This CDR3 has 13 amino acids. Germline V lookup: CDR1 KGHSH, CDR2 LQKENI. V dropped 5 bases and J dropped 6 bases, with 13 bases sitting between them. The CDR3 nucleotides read TGTGCCAGCTCATCGCGTGTGGGATCTGAAGCTTTCTTT. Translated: CASSSRVGSEAFF.

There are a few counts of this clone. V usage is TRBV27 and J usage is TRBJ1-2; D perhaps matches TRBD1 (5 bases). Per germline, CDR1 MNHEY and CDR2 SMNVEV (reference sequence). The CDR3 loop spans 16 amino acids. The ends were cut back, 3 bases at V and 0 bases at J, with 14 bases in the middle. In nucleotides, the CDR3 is TGTGCCAGCAGTTTGGTCCCAGTGGGGCCTAACTATGGCTACACCTTC. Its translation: CASSLVPVGPNYGYTF.

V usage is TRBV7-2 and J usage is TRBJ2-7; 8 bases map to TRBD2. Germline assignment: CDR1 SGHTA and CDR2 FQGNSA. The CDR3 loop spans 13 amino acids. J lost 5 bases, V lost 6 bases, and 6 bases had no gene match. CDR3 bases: TGTGCCAGCAGACCAGAGCGGGGGCACGAGCAGTACGTC. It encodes CASRPERGHEQYV.

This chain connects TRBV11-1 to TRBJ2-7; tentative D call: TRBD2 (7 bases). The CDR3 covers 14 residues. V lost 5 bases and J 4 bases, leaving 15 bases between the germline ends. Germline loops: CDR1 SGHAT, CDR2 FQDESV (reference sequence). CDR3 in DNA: TGTGCCAGCAGCCCAAGGGGGGGCGTTTACGAGCAGTACTTC. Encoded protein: CASSPRGGVYEQYF. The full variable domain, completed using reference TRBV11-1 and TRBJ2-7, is EAEVAQSPRYKITEKSQAVAFWCDPISGHATLYWYRQILGQGPELLVQFQDESVVDDSQLPKDRFSAERLKGVDSTLKIQPAELGDSAMYLCASSPRGGVYEQYFGPGTRLTVT.